Shown below are 8 T cell receptor beta chains from a single sample sequenced in a study of T cell repertoires in aging, cancer and after chemotherapy. Rearranged V-D-J TRB sequences were amplified with a mixed TRB-A/B primer pool. TCRdb redid the calling of the multiplex PCR reads with MiXCR, one entry per CDR3 protein. Seen here are some 19,000 distinct CDR3 sequences, roughly 35% observed once, and the top ten hold roughly 18%. Amplification of TCR beta used genomic DNA extracted from peripheral blood. Sequenced: blood. These receptors were taken from a human donor with a solid tumor.

This chain connects TRBV5-5 to TRBJ2-7; the match to TRBD1 covers 11 bases. Germline V lookup: CDR1 SGHKS, CDR2 YYEKEE (reference sequence). The CDR3 length is 14 residues. V shed 3 bases and J 3 bases; nucleotides not matched to a gene: 2. CDR3 DNA: TGTGCCAGCAGCTGGGGACAGGGGGTCTACGAGCAGTACTTC. Translation: CASSWGQGVYEQYF.

The genes are TRBV10-3 and TRBJ1-1, with D uncertain. The germline V and J ends were trimmed by 0 bases and 3 bases, with 14 bases remaining between them. Germline V gene lookup returns CDR1 ENHRY and CDR2 SYGVKD. The CDR3 length is 16 residues. CDR3 DNA: TGTGCCATCAGTGAGTCGCTAGGGTTATCAGACACTGAAGCTTTCTTT. Translation: CAISESLGLSDTEAFF.

This clonotype is medium-sized by share. DNA of the CDR3: TGTGCCAGTAGTACTCGGGCTGAAAAACTGTTTTTT. Amino acids: CASSTRAEKLFF. This chain connects TRBV19 to TRBJ1-4, with no clear D. V was cut by 4 bases and J by 7 bases, with 7 bases left in between. Per germline, CDR1 LNHDA and CDR2 SQIVND (reference sequence). The CDR3 has 12 residues.

A single count supports this clonotype. This rearrangement joins TRBV18 to TRBJ1-6; D remains unclear. The CDR3 contains 14 residues. V was trimmed by 3 bases and J by 8 bases, leaving 11 bases between them. Germline CDR1 KGHSH, CDR2 LQKENI. CDR3 DNA sequence: TGTGCCAGCTCACCCACGGGTATTGATTCACCCCTCCACTTT. The encoded protein is CASSPTGIDSPLHF.

This clonotype showed up just a few times. This chain uses TRBV6-1 with TRBJ2-3; 7 nucleotides match TRBD2. There are 15 residues in the CDR3. The germline V gene has CDR1 MNHNS and CDR2 SASEGT. V was pared by 6 bases and J by 6 bases, with 12 bases of the junction left unmatched. CDR3 protein: CASSRRQGGADTQYF. DNA for the CDR3: TGTGCCAGCAGCCGCAGGCAGGGAGGGGCGGATACGCAGTATTTT.

This clonotype was picked up one time. This chain connects TRBV6-1 to TRBJ1-4, with unresolved D. Germline assignment: CDR1 MNHNS and CDR2 SASEGT. Trimming took 3 bases from V and 0 from J, leaving 8 bases between them. The CDR3 runs to 15 residues. Written as DNA, the CDR3 is TGTGCCAGCAGTGAGCGGCTTGCAACTAATGAAAAACTGTTTTTT. Translation gives CASSERLATNEKLFF.

The chain employs TRBV13 and TRBJ2-3; D gene ambiguous. Germline CDR1 reads PRHDT; CDR2 reads FYEKMQ (reference sequence). This CDR3 is 12 amino acids long. Between the trimmed V and J ends, which lost 1 base and 4 bases, there was a span of 3 bases. CDR3 amino acids: CASSLAADTQYF. CDR3 DNA sequence: TGTGCCAGCAGCTTAGCAGCAGATACGCAGTATTTT.

For the CDR3, the DNA is TGTGCCAGCAGGCGCCTTGGGGGACCCACCGGGGAGCTGTTTTTT. Translating it yields CASRRLGGPTGELFF. The chain couples TRBV6-6 to TRBJ2-2; D assignment may be TRBD1 or TRBD2 (5 bases each). The V and J ends lost 6 bases and 4 bases respectively, with 15 bases between them. The CDR3 runs to 15 residues. Germline CDR1 MNHNY, CDR2 SVGAGI (reference sequence).